The 21 T cell receptor beta chains given below trace back to one sample, sequenced in a study of long-term antiretroviral therapy in people with HIV. They ran version v3.0 of the immunoSEQ assay at survey level. TCRdb keeps only in-frame clones here, not all; method: immunoSEQ multiplex PCR. The sample consists of some 25,000 clones, approximately 83% of them appearing once. Sample: unsorted PBMCs, taken 1.2 years after starting antiretroviral therapy. The receptors derive from a man aged 45 to 65 with HIV.

The chain joins TRBV7-6 to TRBJ1-6, with 8 positions matching TRBD1. CDR1 is SGHVS, CDR2 FNYEAQ, per germline. The CDR3 loop spans 16 amino acids. Trimming at V came to 1 base and at J to 8 bases, leaving 7 bases not matched to a gene. CDR3 loop: CASSLGTQGAHSPLHF. In nucleotides, the CDR3 is TGTGCCAGCAGCTTAGGTACGCAGGGGGCTCATTCACCCCTCCACTTT.

This clone occurred once. This chain links TRBV20-1 with TRBJ2-5; D might be TRBD2 (5 bases). Per the germline V gene, CDR1 is DFQATT and CDR2 is SNEGSKA (reference sequence). The CDR3 spans 11 residues. V was trimmed by 1 base and J by 6 bases, leaving 6 bases between them. CDR3 bases: TGCAGTGCTAGAGGAGGGAAGACCCAGTACTTC. This codes for CSARGGKTQYF.

V usage is TRBV7-9 and J usage is TRBJ2-2; 11 positions agree with TRBD1. Germline V gene lookup returns CDR1 SEHNR and CDR2 FQNEAQ (reference sequence). The V segment lost 5 bases and the J segment 5 bases; nucleotides outside the gene matches: 7. CDR3 size: 16 residues. The CDR3 DNA reads TGTGCCAGCAGCCGGGGACAGGGGGTAGAAACCGGGGAGCTGTTTTTT. Its translation is CASSRGQGVETGELFF.

The V call is TRBV6-6, the J call TRBJ1-3; D is perhaps TRBD1 (5 bases). Germline loops: CDR1 MNHNY, CDR2 SVGAGI (reference sequence). The V and J ends lost 7 bases and 0 bases respectively, with 13 bases between them. The CDR3 is 15 amino acids. CDR3 nucleotides: TGTGCCAGCACCTCGGACATGAGCTCTGGAAACACCATATATTTT. Encoded protein: CASTSDMSSGNTIYF.

The genes are TRBV12-5 and TRBJ2-3; the match to TRBD2 covers 14 bases. The V gene's germline CDR1 is LGHNT and CDR2 FRNRAP. Trimming cost V 7 bases and J 0 bases; bases outside gene matches: 6. This CDR3 is built from 17 residues. This chain's CDR3 is CASARGTSGGSTDTQYF. DNA of the CDR3: TGTGCTAGTGCCCGCGGGACTAGCGGGGGCAGCACAGATACGCAGTATTTT. The whole variable domain, filled in from reference TRBV12-5 and TRBJ2-3, reads DARVTQTPRHKVTEMGQEVTMRCQPILGHNTVFWYRQTMMQGLELLAYFRNRAPLDDSGMPKDRFSAEMPDATLATLKIQPSEPRDSAVYFCASARGTSGGSTDTQYFGPGTRLTVL.

The chain recombines TRBV7-4 with TRBJ1-5, with 7 positions matching TRBD1. The V and J ends lost 5 bases and 3 bases, in that order; junction bases with no gene match: 7. Germline V gene sequence: CDR1 SGHVT, CDR2 SQSDAQ. The CDR3 is 15 residues long. The CDR3 DNA follows: TGTGCCAGCAGCCCCAGGGACAGTCTCAATCAGCCCCAGCATTTT. Translated: CASSPRDSLNQPQHF. Using reference TRBV7-4 and TRBJ1-5 for the parts outside the CDR3, the full variable domain is GAGVSQSPRYKVAKRGRDVALRCDSISGHVTLYWYRQTLGQGSEVLTYSQSDAQRDKSGRPSGRFSAERPERSVSTLKIQRTEQGDSAVYLCASSPRDSLNQPQHFGDGTRLSIL.

Only one count was recorded for this clone. J is TRBJ1-1 and V is TRBV7-9; TRBD1 is a possible D gene (5 bases). Germline V gene sequence: CDR1 SEHNR, CDR2 FQNEAQ (reference sequence). V was pared by 2 bases and J by 1 base, with 8 bases between. The CDR3 is 14 residues long. The CDR3 reads CASSLRGKNTEAFF. DNA of the CDR3: TGTGCCAGCAGCTTACGGGGCAAGAACACTGAAGCTTTCTTT.

The CDR3 is CASSTLDRANYGYTF. CDR3 DNA sequence: TGTGCCAGCAGTACTCTGGACAGGGCTAACTATGGCTACACCTTC. This rearrangement joins TRBV6-5 to TRBJ1-2, with 8 bases lining up with TRBD1. The CDR3 loop spans 15 amino acids. Germline trimming cut 5 bases from V and 0 bases from J; bases unmatched to any gene: 5. Germline-derived CDR1 and CDR2 are MNHEY and SVGAGI.

The rearrangement uses TRBV7-2 and TRBJ2-3; D uncertain. The CDR3 is 14 residues long. Trimming removed 1 base at V and 2 bases at J, with 7 bases between. Germline CDR1 is SGHTA and CDR2 is FQGNSA. The CDR3 coding sequence is TGTGCCAGCAGCTTAGAAGGGTACACAGATACGCAGTATTTT. Protein sequence: CASSLEGYTDTQYF.

The V gene is TRBV5-1, the J gene TRBJ1-5; D remains ambiguous. The CDR3 covers 10 residues. The ends were cut back, 7 bases at V and 9 bases at J, with 8 bases in the middle. Germline CDR1 is SGHRS and CDR2 is YFSETQ. CDR3 region: CASFMAPQHF. CDR3 nucleotide sequence: TGCGCCAGCTTCATGGCGCCCCAGCATTTT. Together with reference TRBV5-1 and TRBJ1-5, the CDR3 gives the full variable domain: KAGVTQTPRYLIKTRGQQVTLSCSPISGHRSVSWYQQTPGQGLQFLFEYFSETQRNKGNFPGRFSGRQFSNSRSEMNVSTLELGDSALYLCASFMAPQHFGDGTRLSIL.

The V and J genes are TRBV7-6 and TRBJ2-7, with 11 bases matching TRBD1. Unmatched junction bases numbered 12, after V lost 7 bases and J lost 4 bases. CDR3 length equals 16 residues. Per germline, CDR1 SGHVS and CDR2 FNYEAQ. This chain's CDR3 is CASTPGTGGTGYEQYF. For the CDR3, the DNA is TGTGCCAGCACCCCAGGGACAGGGGGGACGGGATACGAGCAGTACTTC.

The genes are TRBV30 and TRBJ1-4; TRBD1 might be the D (5 bases). The CDR3 contains 12 residues. V lost 7 bases and J 5 bases, leaving 11 bases between the germline ends. Germline CDR1 reads GTSNPN; CDR2 reads SVGIG (reference sequence). The chain's CDR3 is CAFSRVNEKLFF. Written as DNA, the CDR3 is TGTGCCTTCAGCAGGGTCAATGAAAAACTGTTTTTT.

The chain has TRBV27 and TRBJ1-4, with unresolved D. The CDR3 loop spans 15 amino acids. Germline values: CDR1 MNHEY, CDR2 SMNVEV (reference sequence). V was cut by 4 bases and J by 8 bases, with 17 bases left in between. CDR3 sequence: CASSSDGSPAEKLFF. CDR3 in DNA: TGTGCCAGCAGTTCCGATGGCAGTCCTGCGGAAAAACTGTTTTTT.

V gene TRBV19 combines with J gene TRBJ2-6; no firm D call. Per germline, CDR1 LNHDA and CDR2 SQIVND (reference sequence). Trimming shortened V by 1 base and J by 0 bases, and 4 bases separated the two germline ends. CDR3 length: 15 residues. The CDR3 sequence: CASSIGDSGANVLTF. Written as DNA, the CDR3 is TGTGCCAGTAGTATAGGAGACTCTGGGGCCAACGTCCTGACTTTC.

This chain connects TRBV5-4 to TRBJ2-6; the D gene is possibly TRBD1 (6 bases). The ends were cut back, 4 bases at V and 0 bases at J, with 11 bases in the middle. The germline gives CDR1 SGHNT, CDR2 YYREEE (reference sequence). This CDR3 spans 16 amino acids. The CDR3 loop is CASSPGTSSGANVLTF. In nucleotides, the CDR3 is TGTGCCAGCAGCCCCGGGACATCCTCTGGGGCCAACGTCCTGACTTTC.

J is TRBJ2-5 and V is TRBV7-2; TRBD1 agrees at 8 bases. The CDR3 length is 14 residues. V gave up 1 base and J gave up 4 bases; unmatched junction bases: 2. Germline V lookup: CDR1 SGHTA, CDR2 FQGNSA. The CDR3 DNA is TGTGCCAGCAGCTTAGTGGGACAGGTAGAGACCCAGTACTTC. This encodes CASSLVGQVETQYF.

The V and J genes are TRBV7-8 and TRBJ2-7, with TRBD2 matching over 9 bases. The ends lost 5 bases at V and 3 bases at J; junction bases unmatched: 5. This CDR3 contains 14 residues. Germline V gene data show CDR1 as SGHVS and CDR2 as FQNEAQ. In DNA, the CDR3 is TGTGCCAGCAGCCATAGCGGGGGCCGCTACGAGCAGTACTTC. This codes for CASSHSGGRYEQYF.

V and J are TRBV23-1 and TRBJ2-7; D unresolved. TRBV23-1 is treated as an ORF (open reading frame) with a function not yet certain. This CDR3 region has 9 residues. Trimming stripped 6 bases from V and 7 bases from J, with 4 bases between. CDR3 sequence (DNA): TGCGCCAGCAGGAAGGAGCAGTACTTC. It is translated as CASRKEQYF.

This chain links TRBV21-1 with TRBJ2-7; the DNA was not compared with TRBD1, the D call given in the table. TRBV21-1 is a documented pseudogene. The CDR3 sequence is 14 residues long. Here the CDR3 reads CASSINRAGDEQYF. The DNA of the CDR3 is TGTGCCAGCAGCATAAACAGGGCAGGGGACGAGCAGTACTTC.

The table lists this clone with a few counts. V usage is TRBV18 and J usage is TRBJ1-2, with D uncertain. The V end lost 3 bases, the J end lost 0 bases, and 11 bases lay between the germline ends. CDR3 length: 15 amino acids. Germline V lookup: CDR1 KGHSH, CDR2 LQKENI. The chain's CDR3 is CASSPRTDANYGYTF. The CDR3 nucleotides read TGTGCCAGCTCACCTCGGACGGACGCTAACTATGGCTACACCTTC.

The genes are TRBV7-9 and TRBJ2-7; perhaps D is TRBD1 or TRBD2 (5 bases each). The V end was cut by 5 bases, the J end by 3 bases, with 11 bases between. Germline V gives CDR1 SEHNR, CDR2 FQNEAQ (reference sequence). The CDR3 loop spans 13 amino acids. In nucleotides, the CDR3 is TGTGCCAGCAGCACGGGACGGAGCTACGAGCAGTACTTC. Translating it yields CASSTGRSYEQYF.